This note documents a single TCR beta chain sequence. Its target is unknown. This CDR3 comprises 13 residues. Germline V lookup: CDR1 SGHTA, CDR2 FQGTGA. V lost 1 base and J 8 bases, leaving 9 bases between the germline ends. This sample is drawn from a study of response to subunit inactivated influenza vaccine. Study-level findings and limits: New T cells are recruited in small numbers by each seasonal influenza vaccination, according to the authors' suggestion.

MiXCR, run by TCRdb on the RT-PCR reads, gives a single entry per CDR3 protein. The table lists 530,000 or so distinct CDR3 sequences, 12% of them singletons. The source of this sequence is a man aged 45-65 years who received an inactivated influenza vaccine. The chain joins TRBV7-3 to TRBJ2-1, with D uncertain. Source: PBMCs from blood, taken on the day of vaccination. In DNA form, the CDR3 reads TGTGCCAGCAGCTTAAGACGCGGAGATGAGCAGTTCTTC. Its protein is CASSLRRGDEQFF.